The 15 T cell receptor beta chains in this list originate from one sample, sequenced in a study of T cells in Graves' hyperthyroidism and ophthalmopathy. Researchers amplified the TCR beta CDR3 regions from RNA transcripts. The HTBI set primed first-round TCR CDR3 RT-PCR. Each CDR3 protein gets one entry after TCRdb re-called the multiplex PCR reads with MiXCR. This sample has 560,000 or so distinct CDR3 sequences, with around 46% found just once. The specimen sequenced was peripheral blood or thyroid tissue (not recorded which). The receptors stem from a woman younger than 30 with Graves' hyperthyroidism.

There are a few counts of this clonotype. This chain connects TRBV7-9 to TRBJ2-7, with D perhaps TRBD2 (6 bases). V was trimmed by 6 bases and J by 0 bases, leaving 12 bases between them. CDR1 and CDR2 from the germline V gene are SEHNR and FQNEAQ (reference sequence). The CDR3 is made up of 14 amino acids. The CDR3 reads CASSYRGNSYEQYF. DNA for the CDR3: TGTGCCAGCAGTTACCGCGGGAACTCCTACGAGCAGTACTTC. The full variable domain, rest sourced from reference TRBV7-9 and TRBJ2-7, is DTGVSQNPRHKITKRGQNVTFRCDPISEHNRLYWYRQTLGQGPEFLTYFQNEAQLEKSRLLSDRFSAERPKGSFSTLEIQRTEQGDSAMYLCASSYRGNSYEQYFGPGTRLTVT.

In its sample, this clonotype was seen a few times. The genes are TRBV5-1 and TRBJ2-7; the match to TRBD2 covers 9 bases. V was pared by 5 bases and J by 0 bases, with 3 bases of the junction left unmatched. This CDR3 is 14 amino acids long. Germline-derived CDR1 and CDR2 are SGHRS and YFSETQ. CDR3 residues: CASRSGRSSYEQYF. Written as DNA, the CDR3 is TGCGCCAGCAGGAGCGGGAGGAGCTCCTACGAGCAGTACTTC.

As DNA, the CDR3 is TGTGCCAGCAGCTCTAGCGGGAATGAGCAGTACTTC. It encodes CASSSSGNEQYF. V usage is TRBV12-3 or TRBV12-4 and J usage is TRBJ2-7; 9 bases are a match to TRBD2. CDR3 length: 12 amino acids. J was trimmed by 7 bases and V by 6 bases; bases with no gene match: 4.

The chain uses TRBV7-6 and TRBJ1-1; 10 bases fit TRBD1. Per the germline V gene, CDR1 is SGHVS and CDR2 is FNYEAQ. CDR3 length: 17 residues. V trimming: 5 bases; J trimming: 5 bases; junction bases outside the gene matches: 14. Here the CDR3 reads CASSSLNRDRGSTEAFF. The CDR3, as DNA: TGTGCCAGCAGCAGCCTAAACCGGGACAGGGGATCTACTGAAGCTTTCTTT. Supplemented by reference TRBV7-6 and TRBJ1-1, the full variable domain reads GAGVSQSPRYKVTKRGQDVALRCDPISGHVSLYWYRQALGQGPEFLTYFNYEAQQDKSGLPNDRFSAERPEGSISTLTIQRTEQRDSAMYRCASSSLNRDRGSTEAFFGQGTRLTVV.

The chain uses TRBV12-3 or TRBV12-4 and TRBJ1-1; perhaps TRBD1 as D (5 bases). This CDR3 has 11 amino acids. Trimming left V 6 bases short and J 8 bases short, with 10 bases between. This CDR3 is CASSGAREAFF. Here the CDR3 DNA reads TGTGCCAGCAGCGGGGCACGGGAAGCTTTCTTT.

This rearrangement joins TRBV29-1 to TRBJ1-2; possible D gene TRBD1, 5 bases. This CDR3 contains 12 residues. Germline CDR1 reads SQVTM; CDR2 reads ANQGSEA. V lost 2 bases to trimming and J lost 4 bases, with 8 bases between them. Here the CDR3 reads CSVEQGFYGYTF. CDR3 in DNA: TGCAGCGTTGAACAGGGCTTCTATGGCTACACCTTC.

The CDR3 is CSARTGSYNSPLHF. CDR3 in DNA: TGCAGTGCTCGGACAGGCTCCTATAATTCACCCCTCCACTTT. The chain combines TRBV20-1 with TRBJ1-6, with TRBD1 identical over 7 bases. The CDR3 is 14 amino acids. Trimming took 5 bases from V and 0 from J; bases not matched to a gene: 1. Per germline, CDR1 DFQATT and CDR2 SNEGSKA (reference sequence).

The CDR3 region has the DNA TGTGCCTGGAGTGTACCAGGGGATGGCTACACCTTC. Translation: CAWSVPGDGYTF. The V and J genes are TRBV2 and TRBJ1-2; D might be TRBD1 (6 bases). This CDR3 spans 12 amino acids. Trimming cost V 11 bases and J 6 bases, with 16 bases left between them. CDR1 is SNHLY and CDR2 is FYNNEI in the germline V gene.

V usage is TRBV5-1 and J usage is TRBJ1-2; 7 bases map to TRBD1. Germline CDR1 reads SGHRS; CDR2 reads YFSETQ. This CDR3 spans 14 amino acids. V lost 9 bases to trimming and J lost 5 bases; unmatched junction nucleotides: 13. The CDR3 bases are TGCGCCAACAGATTCCGGGACAGAGGATATGGCTACACCTTC. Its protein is CANRFRDRGYGYTF.

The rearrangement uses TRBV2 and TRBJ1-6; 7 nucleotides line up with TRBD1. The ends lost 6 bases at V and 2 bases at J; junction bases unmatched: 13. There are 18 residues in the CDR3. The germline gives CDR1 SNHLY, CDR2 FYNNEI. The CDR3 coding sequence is TGTGCCAGCAGGATACAGACAGGGAGATTAGCCTATAATTCACCCCTCCACTTT. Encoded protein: CASRIQTGRLAYNSPLHF. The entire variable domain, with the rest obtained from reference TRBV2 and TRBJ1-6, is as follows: EPEVTQTPSHQVTQMGQEVILRCVPISNHLYFYWYRQILGQKVEFLVSFYNNEISEKSEIFDDQFSVERPDGSNFTLKIRSTKLEDSAMYFCASRIQTGRLAYNSPLHFGNGTRLTVT.

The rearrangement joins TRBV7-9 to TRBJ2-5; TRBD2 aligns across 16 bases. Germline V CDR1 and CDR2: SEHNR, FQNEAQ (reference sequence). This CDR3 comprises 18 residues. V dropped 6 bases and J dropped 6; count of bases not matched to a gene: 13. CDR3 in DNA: TGTGCCAGCAGTCAACCGGGACTAGCGGGAGGGGCAACGAAGACCCAGTACTTC. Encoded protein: CASSQPGLAGGATKTQYF.

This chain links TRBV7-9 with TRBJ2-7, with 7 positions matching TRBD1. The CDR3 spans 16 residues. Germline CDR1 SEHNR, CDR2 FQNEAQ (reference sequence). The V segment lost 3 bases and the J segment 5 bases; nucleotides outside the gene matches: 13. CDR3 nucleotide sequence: TGTGCCAGCAGCTTTTTCGACAGGGTAGGGGTAAACGAGCAGTACTTC. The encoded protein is CASSFFDRVGVNEQYF.

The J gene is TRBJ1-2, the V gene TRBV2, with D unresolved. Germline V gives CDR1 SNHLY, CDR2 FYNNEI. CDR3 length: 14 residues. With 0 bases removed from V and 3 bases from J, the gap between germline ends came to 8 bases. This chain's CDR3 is CASSEAGAHYGYTF. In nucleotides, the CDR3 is TGTGCCAGCAGTGAAGCTGGAGCACACTATGGCTACACCTTC.

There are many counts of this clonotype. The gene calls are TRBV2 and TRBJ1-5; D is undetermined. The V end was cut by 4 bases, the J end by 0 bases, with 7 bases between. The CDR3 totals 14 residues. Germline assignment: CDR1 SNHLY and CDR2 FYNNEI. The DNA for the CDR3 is TGTGCCAGCAGTGCTCGACTTAGCAATCAGCCCCAGCATTTT. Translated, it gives CASSARLSNQPQHF.

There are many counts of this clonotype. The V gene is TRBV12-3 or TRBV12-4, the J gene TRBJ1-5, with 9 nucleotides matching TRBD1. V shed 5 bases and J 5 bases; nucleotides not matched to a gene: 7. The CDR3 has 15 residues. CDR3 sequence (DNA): TGTGCCAGCAGTGACTACAGGGGGCGATATCAGCCCCAGCATTTT. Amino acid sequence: CASSDYRGRYQPQHF.